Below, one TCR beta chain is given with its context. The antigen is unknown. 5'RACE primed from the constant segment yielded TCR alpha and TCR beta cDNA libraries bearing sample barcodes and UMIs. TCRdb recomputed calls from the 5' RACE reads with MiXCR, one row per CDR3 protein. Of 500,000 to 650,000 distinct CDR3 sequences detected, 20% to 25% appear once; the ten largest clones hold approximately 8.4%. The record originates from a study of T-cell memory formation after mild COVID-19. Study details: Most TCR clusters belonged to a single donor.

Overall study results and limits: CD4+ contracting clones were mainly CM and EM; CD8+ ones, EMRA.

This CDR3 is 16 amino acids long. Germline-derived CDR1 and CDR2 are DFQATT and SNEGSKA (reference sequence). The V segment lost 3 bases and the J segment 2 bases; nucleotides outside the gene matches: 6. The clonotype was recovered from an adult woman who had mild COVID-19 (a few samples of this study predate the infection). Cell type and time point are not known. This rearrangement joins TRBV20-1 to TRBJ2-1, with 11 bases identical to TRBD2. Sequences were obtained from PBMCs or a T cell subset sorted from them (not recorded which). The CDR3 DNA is TGCAGTGCTAGTATCCCACTAGCGGGGGCCTACAATGAGCAGTTCTTC. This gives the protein CSASIPLAGAYNEQFF.